This is a list of T cell receptor beta chains from one sample in a study of technical replicates of blood from a handful of donors. This table comes from immunoSEQ multiplex PCR, and its TCRdb copy is limited to in-frame clones, with some not included. This sample has roughly 65,000 clones; approximately 83% occur once, and the top ten carry approximately 5.4%. The source material was PBMCs. The receptors here all came from a human donor in good health. Some clones in this sample may be carry-over from other donors' samples. Both conserved end residues are part of each CDR3. Each record gives: D gene, clone size, CDR3 length, J gene, V gene, CDR3 protein, CDR3 DNA. D genes are given only for firm matches. Rows may omit the clone size; those that give it use once, few, many or a size class.

NA NA 14 TRBJ1-1 TRBV4-1 CASSLDGGAAEAFF TGCGCCAGCAGCCTAGATGGGGGGGCGGCTGAAGCTTTCTTT
TRBD1 NA 14 TRBJ1-5 TRBV6-1 CASSDLGGHQPQHF TGTGCCAGCAGTGACTTAGGGGGCCACCAGCCCCAGCATTTT
NA few 21 TRBJ1-2 TRBV21-1 CASSKSLRRGTGGIVSYGYTF TGTGCCAGCAGCAAGTCCCTCCGACGTGGGACAGGGGGCATTGTCTCCTATGGCTACACCTTC
TRBD2 NA 15 TRBJ2-1 TRBV27 CASSPRLAGYNEQFF TGTGCCAGCAGTCCCCGACTAGCGGGATACAATGAGCAGTTCTTC
NA NA 15 TRBJ2-7 TRBV5-1 CASSLAPGSRYEQYF TGCGCCAGCAGCTTGGCACCCGGGAGTCGCTACGAGCAGTACTTC
TRBD2 NA 15 TRBJ2-3 TRBV5-1 CASSLTGGSTDTQYF TGCGCCAGCAGCTTAACGGGGGGGAGCACAGATACGCAGTATTTT
NA NA 14 TRBJ1-3 TRBV13 CASSLEGSGNTIYF TGTGCCAGCAGCTTAGAGGGGTCTGGAAACACCATATATTTT
NA NA 15 TRBJ1-2 TRBV7-9 CASSSPEWDSRGYTF TGTGCCAGCAGCTCTCCTGAATGGGACTCCAGGGGCTACACCTTC
NA NA 15 TRBJ1-5 TRBV19 CASSQGLGDNQPQHF TGTGCCAGTAGCCAGGGGTTGGGCGACAATCAGCCCCAGCATTTT
NA NA 14 TRBJ2-3 TRBV30 CAWSPGEYTDTQYF TGTGCCTGGAGCCCGGGGGAGTATACAGATACGCAGTATTTT
TRBD2 NA 16 TRBJ2-3 TRBV6-4 CASSERGGAGTDTQYF TGTGCCAGCAGTGAACGCGGGGGGGCAGGAACAGATACGCAGTATTTT
NA NA 16 TRBJ2-3 TRBV7-2 CASSLTSLVLADTQYF TGTGCCAGCAGCTTAACATCACTAGTCCTCGCAGATACGCAGTATTTT
NA NA 19 TRBJ1-1 TRBV21-1 CASSKELSGQGVVRAEAFF TGTGCCAGCAGCAAAGAGTTGTCGGGACAGGGGGTTGTTCGGGCTGAAGCTTTCTTT
NA NA 15 TRBJ2-7 TRBV2 CASEETQGGVYEQYF TGTGCCAGCGAGGAAACCCAGGGAGGAGTCTACGAGCAGTACTTC
NA once 14 TRBJ2-7 TRBV25-1 CASSEFTVPYEQYF TGTGCCAGCAGTGAATTTACAGTTCCGTACGAGCAGTACTTC
NA NA 14 TRBJ2-7 TRBV9 CASSVTGFSYEQYF TGTGCCAGCAGCGTAACAGGTTTCTCCTACGAGCAGTACTTC
NA NA 15 TRBJ2-1 TRBV29-1 CSVEELGLRHNEQFF TGCAGCGTTGAAGAACTAGGACTGAGACACAATGAGCAGTTCTTC
NA NA 12 TRBJ2-5 TRBV2 CASLRGDETQYF TGTGCCAGCCTGCGGGGAGATGAGACCCAGTACTTC
TRBD1 NA 15 TRBJ2-2 TRBV15 CATSRPTGLGGELFF TGTGCCACCAGCAGGCCGACAGGGTTGGGCGGGGAGCTGTTTTTT
TRBD2 NA 17 TRBJ2-1 TRBV10-3 CAISGPRLAGTWNEQFF TGTGCCATCAGTGGCCCCCGACTAGCGGGGACTTGGAATGAGCAGTTCTTC
NA NA 15 TRBJ1-5 TRBV6-1 CASSVVGGPDQPQHF TGTGCCAGCAGTGTAGTAGGAGGGCCCGATCAGCCCCAGCATTTT
TRBD2 NA 19 TRBJ2-4 TRBV6-1 CASSEALAGGKLAKNIQYF TGTGCCAGCAGTGAAGCACTAGCGGGGGGCAAACTAGCCAAAAACATTCAGTACTTC
NA NA 13 TRBJ2-5 TRBV28 CASEGAGLETQYF TGTGCCAGCGAGGGAGCGGGCTTGGAGACCCAGTACTTC
TRBD2 NA 13 TRBJ2-2 TRBV30 CARRLAGIGELFF TGTGCCCGACGACTAGCGGGAATCGGGGAGCTGTTTTTT
TRBD1 NA 15 TRBJ2-7 TRBV7-8 CASSPGRTGVEEQYF TGTGCCAGCAGCCCCGGAAGGACAGGGGTGGAGGAGCAGTACTTC
NA once 13 TRBJ2-5 TRBV2 CASSDLAWETQYF TGTGCCAGCAGTGACCTAGCATGGGAGACCCAGTACTTC
TRBD2 once 16 TRBJ2-7 TRBV5-1 CASSLAFGGRIYEQYF TGCGCCAGCAGCTTGGCCTTCGGCGGGAGGATCTACGAGCAGTACTTC
TRBD2 few 16 TRBJ2-3 TRBV9 CASSPLGVAGVDTQYF TGTGCCAGCAGCCCCCTGGGGGTAGCGGGGGTGGATACGCAGTATTTT
NA NA 14 TRBJ2-6 TRBV28 CASSPQSGANVLTF TGTGCCAGCAGTCCGCAGTCTGGGGCCAACGTCCTGACTTTC
NA NA 15 TRBJ1-2 TRBV7-2 CASSLAQGPNYGYTF TGTGCCAGCAGCTTAGCGCAGGGCCCTAACTATGGCTACACCTTC
TRBD1 NA 12 TRBJ2-7 TRBV5-6 CASSLTGTGPYF TGTGCCAGCAGCTTGACCGGGACAGGCCCCTACTTC
NA NA 14 TRBJ1-3 TRBV5-1 CASGLGSAGNTIYF TGCGCCAGCGGTTTGGGGAGCGCTGGAAACACCATATATTTT
TRBD1 once 18 TRBJ2-6 TRBV4-3 CASSPETGKTSGANVLTF TGCGCCAGCAGCCCGGAGACAGGGAAAACATCTGGGGCCAACGTCCTGACTTTC
TRBD1 NA 15 TRBJ1-2 TRBV5-1 CASSSPNRTGYGYTF TGCGCCAGCAGCTCCCCTAACCGGACAGGGTATGGCTACACCTTC
NA NA 14 TRBJ2-5 TRBV6-5 CASSYTGPRETQYF TGTGCCAGCAGTTACACAGGACCCCGAGAGACCCAGTACTTC
NA NA 14 TRBJ1-1 TRBV6-5 CASSYSLTGTEAFF TGTGCCAGCAGTTACTCTCTTACAGGCACTGAAGCTTTCTTT
TRBD1 NA 14 TRBJ1-1 TRBV30 CAWGTGGTNTEAFF TGTGCCTGGGGGACAGGGGGCACGAACACTGAAGCTTTCTTT
NA NA 15 TRBJ1-3 TRBV9 CASSAAGHPGNTIYF TGTGCCAGCAGCGCAGCCGGACACCCTGGAAACACCATATATTTT
TRBD1 NA 16 TRBJ2-1 TRBV5-1 CASSISGTGDFNEQFF TGCGCCAGCAGCATCTCCGGGACAGGGGATTTCAATGAGCAGTTCTTC
TRBD2 NA 16 TRBJ2-1 TRBV7-2 CASSSGTSGGAGEQFF TGTGCCAGCAGCTCCGGGACTAGCGGGGGGGCGGGTGAGCAGTTCTTC
TRBD2 NA 16 TRBJ2-3 TRBV27 CASSGGLALNTDTQYF TGTGCCAGCAGTGGCGGACTAGCTCTGAACACAGATACGCAGTATTTT
NA NA 11 TRBJ1-1 TRBV30 CAWSKGPEAFF TGTGCCTGGAGCAAGGGGCCTGAAGCTTTCTTT
NA NA 12 TRBJ1-3 TRBV19 CASSPGGGTIYF TGTGCCAGTAGCCCCGGGGGGGGCACCATATATTTT
NA NA 13 TRBJ1-6 TRBV6-5 CASSRKNNSPLHF TGTGCCAGCTCGAGGAAAAATAATTCACCCCTCCACTTT
TRBD2 NA 15 TRBJ2-3 TRBV6-4 CASSRIAGTQAAQYF TGTGCCAGCAGTCGGATAGCGGGGACGCAGGCGGCGCAGTATTTT
NA NA 14 TRBJ2-2 TRBV7-9 CASSLGQGIGELFF TGTGCCAGCAGCTTGGGGCAGGGAATCGGGGAGCTGTTTTTT
NA NA 11 TRBJ2-7 TRBV7-2 CASSGHYEQYF TGTGCCAGCAGCGGACACTACGAGCAGTACTTC
NA NA 16 TRBJ2-7 TRBV7-2 CASSLSSGKSSYEQYF TGTGCCAGCAGCTTAAGTAGCGGCAAGAGCTCCTACGAGCAGTACTTC
NA NA 14 TRBJ1-2 TRBV11-2 CASSLGAREGGYTF TGTGCCAGCAGCTTAGGGGCCAGGGAGGGTGGCTACACCTTC
TRBD1 once 15 TRBJ2-7 TRBV11-1 CASSLAGQESYEQYF TGTGCCAGCAGCTTAGCGGGACAGGAGTCCTACGAGCAGTACTTC
NA NA 15 TRBJ1-6 TRBV7-2 CASSSQVQANSPLHF TGTGCCAGCAGCTCCCAGGTGCAGGCTAATTCACCCCTCCACTTT
NA once 15 TRBJ1-1 TRBV10-3 CAIRSGGRINTEAFF TGTGCCATCAGATCGGGGGGCAGGATTAACACTGAAGCTTTCTTT